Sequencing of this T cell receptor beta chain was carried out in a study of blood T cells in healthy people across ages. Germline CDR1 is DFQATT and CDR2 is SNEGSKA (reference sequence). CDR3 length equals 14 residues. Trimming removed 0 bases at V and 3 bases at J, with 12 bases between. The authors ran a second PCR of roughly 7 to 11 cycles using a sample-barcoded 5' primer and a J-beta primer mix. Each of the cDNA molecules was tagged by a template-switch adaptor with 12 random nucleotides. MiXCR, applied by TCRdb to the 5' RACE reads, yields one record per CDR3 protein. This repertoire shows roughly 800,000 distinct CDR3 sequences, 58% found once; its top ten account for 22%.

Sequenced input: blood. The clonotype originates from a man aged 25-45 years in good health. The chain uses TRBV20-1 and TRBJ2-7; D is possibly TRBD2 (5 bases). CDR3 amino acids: CSARDRNGNYEQYF. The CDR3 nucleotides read TGCAGTGCTAGAGATCGGAACGGGAACTACGAGCAGTACTTC.